The 27 T cell receptor beta chains reported below all come from one sample, sequenced in a study of Graves' ophthalmopathy and Graves' hyperthyroidism (dated by TCRdb to the late 2010s). Sequencing used an Illumina HiSeq 2000. TCR beta CDR3 regions were amplified from RNA transcripts for repertoire sequencing. The first round of RT-PCR was done with HTBI primers and the Qiagen OneStep RT-PCR kit, and was followed by a second round of multiplex PCR, then size selection and purification. The public reads were reanalyzed by TCRdb: fastp trimming at Q25, MiXCR alignment, in-frame beta chains only. CDR3 protein sequences are deduplicated, and each keeps its most common genes and DNA. The sample data list 680,000 or so distinct CDR3 sequences, and 20% to 25% of these were observed just once. Roughly 7.4% of the sample is held by the ten biggest clonotypes. The specimen sequenced was peripheral blood. Receptors were obtained from a woman between 18 and 30 years old with stable Graves' hyperthyroidism. Some clones in this sample may be carry-over from other donors' samples. Donor details come from another sample of the same person, matched by shared clones.

For this clonotype: Given a much more abundant clone one base away, this may be a read error. The chain is built from TRBV19 and TRBJ2-7; 7 bases agree with TRBD2. There are 17 residues in the CDR3. Germline-derived CDR1 and CDR2 are LNHDA and SQIVND (reference sequence). CDR3 bases: TGTGCCAGTACTCCAACCGGGCAGGGAGGGAACTCCGACGAGCAGTACTTC. Its protein is CASTPTGQGGNSDEQYF.

This chain uses TRBV28 with TRBJ2-7; 9 bases match TRBD2. The CDR3 covers 15 residues. After removal of 6 bases from V and 0 bases from J, the junction contained 6 bases not matched to a gene. CDR1 and CDR2 from the germline V gene are MDHEN and SYDVKM. This CDR3 reads CASSNSGGDSYEQYF. CDR3 bases: TGTGCCAGCAGCAATAGCGGGGGAGACTCCTACGAGCAGTACTTC.

This clonotype showed up many times. The gene calls are TRBV6-1 and TRBJ1-1, with 9 positions matching TRBD1. Germline assignment: CDR1 MNHNS and CDR2 SASEGT. This CDR3 is built from 13 residues. V shed 6 bases and J 4 bases; nucleotides not matched to a gene: 3. The CDR3 nucleotides are TGTGCCAGCAGCCGGGACAGGGTCACTGAAGCTTTCTTT. Protein sequence: CASSRDRVTEAFF.

A few counts support this clonotype. The chain links TRBV6-2 or TRBV6-3 to TRBJ2-5; D gene unclear. Trimming cost V 11 bases and J 5 bases, with 12 bases left between them. This CDR3 contains 11 residues. Germline V gene sequence: CDR1 MNHEY, CDR2 SVGEGT. The CDR3 region is CAALSRETQYF. The CDR3 nucleotides read TGTGCCGCGCTCTCCCGGGAGACCCAGTACTTC.

Comment on this clonotype: Compared with germline, one end of the junction differs, possibly owing to a read error. This chain links TRBV20-1 with TRBJ2-5; 7 bases are a match to TRBD1. In germline, CDR1 is DFQATT, CDR2 SNEGSKA (reference sequence). This CDR3 has 13 residues. This CDR3 is CSANPTGKETQYF. CDR3 nucleotides: TGCAGTGCCAATCCGACAGGGAAAGAGACGCAGTACTTC.

The chain employs TRBV10-3 and TRBJ1-2, with D possibly TRBD1 on 6 matching bases. Deletions cut 3 bases from V and 8 bases from J, with 16 bases between. The CDR3 length is 14 residues. The germline V gene has CDR1 ENHRY and CDR2 SYGVKD. The CDR3 DNA reads TGTGCCATCAGTGACCCCCGGGACATGGAGGGCTACACCTTC. It codes for CAISDPRDMEGYTF.

This clonotype was recorded many times. This rearrangement joins TRBV12-3 or TRBV12-4 to TRBJ1-5; unclear D gene. This CDR3 contains 12 residues. Trimming took 10 bases from V and 2 from J, leaving 9 bases between them. CDR3 region: CATSLGNQPQHF. DNA of the CDR3: TGTGCCACCTCTCTTGGCAATCAGCCCCAGCATTTT.

This clonotype was detected many times. This rearrangement joins TRBV2 to TRBJ1-6; D is ambiguous. The CDR3 runs to 15 residues. The germline CDR1 and CDR2 sequences are SNHLY and FYNNEI. V dropped 4 bases and J dropped 6 bases, with 13 bases sitting between them. The CDR3 coding sequence is TGTGCCAGCAGTGTCTCAGAATTGTCTAATTCACCCCTCCACTTT. It translates to CASSVSELSNSPLHF.

This clonotype has more than one count but fewer than ten. The genes are TRBV30 and TRBJ2-6, with D perhaps matching TRBD1 (6 bases). Germline V gives CDR1 GTSNPN, CDR2 SVGIG (reference sequence). V shed 8 bases and J shed 2 bases, with 13 bases lying between them. This CDR3 is 14 amino acids long. CDR3 sequence: CARRTVAGANVLTF. Written as DNA, the CDR3 is TGTGCCAGAAGGACAGTGGCTGGGGCCAACGTCCTGACTTTC.

This clonotype was counted a few times. This chain joins TRBV5-1 and TRBJ2-7; 7 bases agree with TRBD2. CDR1 and CDR2 from the germline V gene are SGHRS and YFSETQ. The CDR3 extends over 17 amino acids. With V trimmed by 4 bases and J by 1 base, 14 bases remained unmatched. The CDR3 protein is CASSAYFAGRGSYEQYF. The CDR3 coding sequence is TGCGCCAGCAGCGCTTACTTTGCGGGGAGGGGATCCTACGAGCAGTACTTC.

This clonotype occurred many times. This rearrangement joins TRBV6-2 or TRBV6-3 to TRBJ1-5; D gene ambiguous. The V gene's germline CDR1 is MNHEY and CDR2 SVGEGT. The length of the CDR3 is 15 residues. The V end was cut by 0 bases, the J end by 2 bases, with 8 bases between. The CDR3 here is CASSYSSGRNQPQHF. The CDR3 DNA reads as TGTGCCAGCAGTTACTCGTCAGGACGCAATCAGCCCCAGCATTTT.

V gene TRBV20-1 combines with J gene TRBJ2-7; D may be TRBD2 (5 bases). CDR1 is DFQATT and CDR2 is SNEGSKA in the germline V gene (reference sequence). The CDR3 sequence is 13 residues long. The ends were cut back, 1 base at V and 4 bases at J, with 11 bases in the middle. CDR3 sequence (DNA): TGCAGTGCTAGAGGGGCGGGCCCATACGAGCAGTACTTC. Its translation: CSARGAGPYEQYF.

The table lists this clonotype with a count of one. The chain combines TRBV6-1 with TRBJ1-2; TRBD1 matches at 9 bases. This CDR3 has 14 residues. Germline CDR1 is MNHNS and CDR2 is SASEGT. Trimming removed 4 bases from V and 8 bases from J; junction bases left unmatched: 8. The CDR3: CASSAEDRGYGYTF. As DNA, the CDR3 is TGTGCCAGCAGTGCAGAAGACAGGGGGTACGGCTACACCTTC.

This clonotype was found many times. This chain connects TRBV27 to TRBJ1-5; 7 bases are shared with TRBD1. Germline-derived CDR1 and CDR2 are MNHEY and SMNVEV (reference sequence). V lost 6 bases, J lost 1 base, and 6 bases stayed unmatched. The CDR3 is made up of 15 amino acids. The CDR3 loop is CASRPGTASNQPQHF. The CDR3 DNA reads TGTGCCAGCAGACCAGGGACAGCCAGCAATCAGCCCCAGCATTTT.

J is TRBJ2-4 and V is TRBV6-4; D unclear. CDR3 length: 15 residues. Trimming removed 6 bases at V and 0 bases at J, with 12 bases between. Germline V gene data show CDR1 as MRHNA and CDR2 as SNTAGT. CDR3 amino acids: CASRGIPVAKNIQYF. For the CDR3, the DNA is TGTGCCAGCAGGGGGATACCCGTAGCCAAAAACATTCAGTACTTC.

V gene TRBV5-1 combines with J gene TRBJ2-2; 8 nucleotides match TRBD1. This CDR3 region has 15 residues. Germline-derived CDR1 and CDR2 are SGHRS and YFSETQ. The junction had 5 bases not matched to a gene; V was cut back by 4 bases and J by 3 bases. CDR3 protein: CASSPMTGDTGELFF. Here the CDR3 DNA reads TGCGCCAGCAGCCCCATGACAGGGGACACCGGGGAGCTGTTTTTT. Full variable domain (outside the CDR3, taken from reference TRBV5-1 and TRBJ2-2): KAGVTQTPRYLIKTRGQQVTLSCSPISGHRSVSWYQQTPGQGLQFLFEYFSETQRNKGNFPGRFSGRQFSNSRSEMNVSTLELGDSALYLCASSPMTGDTGELFFGEGSRLTVL.

In its sample, this clonotype was seen many times. This rearrangement joins TRBV7-9 to TRBJ1-1; no clear D. The germline V gene has CDR1 SEHNR and CDR2 FQNEAQ (reference sequence). Trimming pared 5 bases from V and 1 base from J, leaving 11 bases between. This CDR3 contains 14 residues. The chain's CDR3 is CASSTWGRNTEAFF. In DNA, the CDR3 is TGTGCCAGCAGCACCTGGGGTCGGAACACTGAAGCTTTCTTT.

This clonotype was detected many times. The V gene is TRBV6-5, the J gene TRBJ2-2, with 12 bases aligning to TRBD1. V shed 4 bases, J shed 3 bases, and the junction held 3 bases outside the gene matches. The germline V gene encodes CDR1 MNHEY and CDR2 SVGAGI. The length of the CDR3 is 16 residues. The CDR3 spells CASSSGQGADTGELFF. The CDR3 DNA reads as TGTGCCAGCAGTTCGGGACAGGGGGCTGACACCGGGGAGCTGTTTTTT.

This clonotype has a count of ten or more. The chain carries TRBV12-5 and TRBJ1-2; D is undetermined. CDR3 length: 13 residues. The germline V and J ends were trimmed by 2 bases and 0 bases, with 4 bases remaining between them. CDR1 is LGHNT and CDR2 is FRNRAP in the germline V gene. CDR3 sequence reads: CASGLTANYGYTF. The CDR3 region has the DNA TGTGCTAGTGGTTTGACAGCTAACTATGGCTACACCTTC.

The rearrangement links TRBV28 to TRBJ1-1; D ambiguous. Germline CDR1 reads MDHEN; CDR2 reads SYDVKM. Deletions cut 6 bases from V and 10 bases from J, with 12 bases between. This CDR3 region has 11 residues. CDR3: CASRAGIGAFF. The CDR3, as DNA: TGTGCCAGCAGAGCGGGGATTGGAGCTTTCTTT. The full variable domain, in which reference TRBV28 and TRBJ1-1 provide the parts outside the CDR3, is DVKVTQSSRYLVKRTGEKVFLECVQDMDHENMFWYRQDPGLGLRLIYFSYDVKMKEKGDIPEGYSVSREKKERFSLILESASTNQTSMYLCASRAGIGAFFGQGTRLTVV.

The chain combines TRBV6-5 with TRBJ1-1; TRBD1 might be the D (5 bases). CDR1 and CDR2 (germline): MNHEY, SVGAGI. The germline V and J ends were trimmed by 4 bases and 0 bases, with 15 bases remaining between them. This CDR3 has 16 amino acids. This CDR3 is CASSFRDGLMNTEAFF. CDR3 nucleotide sequence: TGTGCCAGCAGTTTCCGGGACGGCCTCATGAACACTGAAGCTTTCTTT.

A note on this clonotype: One end of the junction is discordant with germline, which a read error may explain. The gene calls are TRBV19 and TRBJ2-4; D could derive from TRBD1 or TRBD2 (5 bases each). The CDR3 is 14 amino acids. Germline loops: CDR1 LNHDA, CDR2 SQIVND (reference sequence). The DNA of the CDR3 is TGTGCCAGTAGTGGGGCAGGGAGTAAGAACATTAAGTACTTC. Amino acids: CASSGAGSKNIKYF. Full variable domain (outside the CDR3, taken from reference TRBV19 and TRBJ2-4): DGGITQSPKYLFRKEGQNVTLSCEQNLNHDAMYWYRQDPGQGLRLIYYSQIVNDFQKGDIAEGYSVSREKKESFPLTVTSAQKNPTAFYLCASSGAGSKNIKYFGAGTRLSVL.

At least ten counts were recorded for this clonotype. The genes are TRBV6-1 and TRBJ1-2; D possibly corresponds to TRBD1 (5 bases). Germline V CDR1 and CDR2: MNHNS, SASEGT. Deletions cut 7 bases from V and 8 bases from J, with 17 bases between. This CDR3 contains 13 residues. In DNA, the CDR3 is TGTGCCAGCACTACCACCGGGACGCAGGGCTACACCTTC. Amino acid sequence: CASTTTGTQGYTF.

This clonotype occurred many times. The chain couples TRBV30 to TRBJ1-1; TRBD1 is a possible D gene (6 bases). V lost 1 base to trimming and J lost 0 bases, with 9 bases between them. Germline-derived CDR1 and CDR2 are GTSNPN and SVGIG (reference sequence). The CDR3 runs 14 residues. Here the CDR3 DNA reads TGTGCCTGGAGTGCAGGGGCAATGAACACTGAAGCTTTCTTT. Its translation: CAWSAGAMNTEAFF.

The chain couples TRBV11-2 to TRBJ2-7, with D possibly matching TRBD1 (6 bases). Trimming pared 5 bases from V and 1 base from J, leaving 15 bases between. The CDR3 runs 15 residues. The germline V gene has CDR1 SGHAT and CDR2 FQNNGV. The CDR3 here is CASSPLGGPSYEQYF. CDR3 sequence (DNA): TGTGCCAGCAGCCCTCTTGGGGGCCCTTCCTACGAGCAGTACTTC.

This clonotype appeared many times. V and J are TRBV7-9 and TRBJ2-7, with 7 bases lining up with TRBD2. The CDR3 runs 14 residues. The V gene's germline CDR1 is SEHNR and CDR2 FQNEAQ (reference sequence). The J segment lost 5 bases and the V segment lost 3 bases, leaving 7 bases of the junction unmatched. The CDR3 sequence: CASSFPGGVNEQYF. As DNA, the CDR3 is TGTGCCAGCAGCTTCCCGGGGGGAGTAAACGAGCAGTACTTC. The entire variable domain, with the rest obtained from reference TRBV7-9 and TRBJ2-7, is as follows: DTGVSQNPRHKITKRGQNVTFRCDPISEHNRLYWYRQTLGQGPEFLTYFQNEAQLEKSRLLSDRFSAERPKGSFSTLEIQRTEQGDSAMYLCASSFPGGVNEQYFGPGTRLTVT.

This clonotype showed up just a few times. The chain couples TRBV12-3 or TRBV12-4 to TRBJ2-7; possibly TRBD2 for D (5 bases). The CDR3 extends over 13 amino acids. V dropped 2 bases and J dropped 5 bases, with 10 bases sitting between them. CDR3 sequence: CASSLREQDEQYF. CDR3 nucleotide sequence: TGTGCCAGCAGTTTAAGGGAGCAGGACGAGCAGTACTTC.